Each of the 29 T cell receptor beta chains below was sequenced from the same sample in a study of T cell repertoires in cytomegalovirus infection (dated by TCRdb to about 2019). Their antigens remain unidentified. The treatment or condition tag for this specimen amounts to: in vitro stimulation with specific CMV peptide epitopes to enrich CMV-specific T cells. Reads for this sample came from an Illumina HiSeq 1500. The public sequencing data were trimmed at Q25 with fastp and processed into clonotypes with MiXCR by TCRdb, which kept only in-frame beta chains. Each CDR3 protein appears once, grouped with its most common genes and DNA. The sample contains 110,000 or so distinct CDR3 sequences, 30% of them found a single time. Around two fifths of the sample lies in the top ten. The specimen comprised CD8+ T cells from cultured PBMCs, sampled from culture after CMV antigen stimulation. Source of these receptors: a human donor in good health (CMV status not recorded). Some clones in this sample may be carry-over from other donors' samples.

The chain recombines TRBV19 with TRBJ2-1, with 9 bases aligning to TRBD2. V shed 3 bases and J 9 bases; nucleotides not matched to a gene: 12. Germline assignment: CDR1 LNHDA and CDR2 SQIVND (reference sequence). The CDR3 has 16 amino acids. The CDR3 spells CASSISLAGGPAEQFF. Written as DNA, the CDR3 is TGTGCCAGTAGTATTTCACTTGCGGGGGGGCCGGCTGAGCAGTTCTTC.

The V and J genes are TRBV9 and TRBJ1-2; D is perhaps TRBD1 (5 bases). The CDR3 sequence is 11 residues long. Trimming removed 4 bases at V and 12 bases at J, with 13 bases between. Germline V CDR1 and CDR2: SGDLS, YYNGEE. In DNA, the CDR3 is TGTGCCAGCAGCTCCCGGCGGGGCAACACCTTC. Protein sequence: CASSSRRGNTF. The full variable domain, in which reference TRBV9 and TRBJ1-2 provide the parts outside the CDR3, is DSGVTQTPKHLITATGQRVTLRCSPRSGDLSVYWYQQSLDQGLQFLIQYYNGEERAKGNILERFSAQQFPDLHSELNLSSLELGDSALYFCASSSRRGNTFGSGTRLTVV.

The chain employs TRBV6-1 and TRBJ1-1; D not resolved. CDR1 and CDR2 (germline): MNHNS, SASEGT. V was trimmed by 8 bases and J by 4 bases, leaving 14 bases between them. The CDR3 contains 13 residues. The CDR3 region has the DNA TGTGCCAGCGGCCCGTCTGGGGTCACTGAAGCTTTCTTT. Protein: CASGPSGVTEAFF.

This clonotype was seen at least ten times. The chain couples TRBV7-2 to TRBJ1-2, with D hard to call. The V gene lost 5 bases and the J gene lost 2 bases, with 12 bases spanning the gap. Germline V CDR1 and CDR2: SGHTA, FQGNSA. This CDR3 contains 14 residues. The DNA of the CDR3 is TGTGCCAGCAGCACAATGACGAGAAACTATGGCTACACCTTC. Amino acid sequence: CASSTMTRNYGYTF.

The CDR3, as DNA: TGCGCCAGCAGCCAGGCTACAGGGAGCTTTTCACCCCTCCACTTT. It specifies CASSQATGSFSPLHF. This rearrangement joins TRBV4-3 to TRBJ1-6, with D tentatively TRBD1 (6 bases). The CDR3 loop spans 15 amino acids. CDR1 and CDR2 (germline): LGHNA, YSLEER. V was clipped by 3 bases and J by 9 bases, with 15 bases between them.

The V gene is TRBV6-5, the J gene TRBJ2-2; maybe TRBD1 (6 bases). The germline V gene encodes CDR1 MNHEY and CDR2 SVGAGI. The CDR3 totals 16 residues. V shed 5 bases and J shed 5 bases, with 18 bases lying between them. For the CDR3, the DNA is TGTGCCAGCAGTAAAAGACAGGTCTCGAGGACCGGGGAGCTGTTTTTT. Its protein is CASSKRQVSRTGELFF.

This clonotype was observed a few times. The J gene is TRBJ1-2, the V gene TRBV19; no reliable D call. Germline V CDR1 and CDR2: LNHDA, SQIVND (reference sequence). The ends were cut back, 3 bases at V and 7 bases at J, with 12 bases in the middle. The CDR3 is made up of 13 amino acids. In DNA form, the CDR3 reads TGTGCCAGTAGTATCGGGTGGGAAATTGGCTACACCTTC. Amino acids: CASSIGWEIGYTF.

This clonotype has ten or more counts. V gene TRBV28 combines with J gene TRBJ2-7; the D gene is possibly TRBD2 (5 bases). The V and J ends lost 6 bases and 0 bases respectively, with 18 bases between them. The CDR3 has 16 residues. Germline lookup yields CDR1 MDHEN and CDR2 SYDVKM. The CDR3 loop is CASSHGVRALSYEQYF. The CDR3 nucleotides are TGTGCCAGCAGCCACGGGGTACGGGCTCTCTCCTACGAGCAGTACTTC.

This clonotype was counted only a few times. The chain uses TRBV19 and TRBJ1-5, with a tentative D call TRBD1 (6 bases). V shed 7 bases and J shed 0 bases, with 16 bases lying between them. The CDR3 covers 16 residues. Germline V gene data show CDR1 as LNHDA and CDR2 as SQIVND (reference sequence). CDR3 residues: CASMEEQGHSNQPQHF. DNA of the CDR3: TGTGCCAGTATGGAAGAACAGGGACATAGCAATCAGCCCCAGCATTTT.

The V call is TRBV24-1, the J call TRBJ2-5; TRBD2 matches 9 bases. Germline lookup yields CDR1 KGHDR and CDR2 SFDVKD. The junction had 6 bases not matched to a gene; V was cut back by 3 bases and J by 2 bases. The CDR3 extends over 16 amino acids. CDR3 region: CATSDGTSRNQETQYF. The CDR3 DNA follows: TGTGCCACCAGTGATGGGACTAGCAGAAATCAAGAGACCCAGTACTTC.

The rearrangement joins TRBV29-1 to TRBJ2-1; D might be TRBD2 (6 bases). Germline assignment: CDR1 SQVTM and CDR2 ANQGSEA. The length of the CDR3 is 16 residues. V dropped 2 bases and J dropped 0 bases, with 14 bases sitting between them. The CDR3 here is CSVELASRSSYNEQFF. The DNA of the CDR3 is TGCAGCGTTGAACTAGCGTCCCGGAGCTCCTACAATGAGCAGTTCTTC.

Ten or more counts support this clonotype. The chain joins TRBV11-2 to TRBJ2-7; D not certain. V lost 2 bases and J lost 2, with 7 bases in between. The CDR3 runs to 13 residues. Germline V gives CDR1 SGHAT, CDR2 FQNNGV. The CDR3 spells CASSLIRAYEQYF. CDR3 nucleotides: TGTGCCAGCAGCTTAATTCGAGCCTACGAGCAGTACTTC.

A few counts support this clonotype. V and J are TRBV19 and TRBJ2-7, with D unclear. From germline, CDR1 is LNHDA and CDR2 SQIVND (reference sequence). This CDR3 region has 12 residues. Trimming pared 2 bases from V and 6 bases from J, leaving 8 bases between. The CDR3 sequence: CASSIPGSEQYF. CDR3 coding DNA: TGTGCCAGTAGTATACCCGGTTCCGAGCAGTACTTC.

The V gene is TRBV12-3 or TRBV12-4, the J gene TRBJ2-3; TRBD2 matches at 12 bases. This CDR3 comprises 16 residues. The V segment lost 1 base and the J segment 6 bases; nucleotides outside the gene matches: 5. The DNA of the CDR3 is TGTGCCAGCAGTTTAGGACTAGCGGGGGTGCTGGATACGCAGTATTTT. Protein sequence: CASSLGLAGVLDTQYF.

The V gene is TRBV20-1, the J gene TRBJ1-1, with unresolved D. V was shortened by 2 bases and J by 1 base, with 8 bases between the two germline ends. This CDR3 region has 13 residues. The germline V gene has CDR1 DFQATT and CDR2 SNEGSKA (reference sequence). CDR3 DNA sequence: TGCAGTGCTAGAAATTTCCAGAACACTGAAGCTTTCTTT. Protein: CSARNFQNTEAFF.

The rearrangement joins TRBV20-1 to TRBJ1-2; no reliable D call. Trimming left V 0 bases short and J 5 bases short, with 19 bases between. The CDR3 runs to 16 residues. Germline values: CDR1 DFQATT, CDR2 SNEGSKA (reference sequence). CDR3 DNA: TGCAGTGCTAGAGATCCCCAAGGACTAATTGGGTATGGCTACACCTTC. This codes for CSARDPQGLIGYGYTF.

The rearrangement uses TRBV7-9 and TRBJ2-1; D is perhaps TRBD2 (6 bases). Trimming left V 5 bases short and J 10 bases short, with 12 bases between. The CDR3 loop spans 12 amino acids. CDR1 SEHNR and CDR2 FQNEAQ come from the germline V gene (reference sequence). The CDR3, as DNA: TGTGCCAGCAGCCATATGAGCGGGGAGCAGTTCTTC. This codes for CASSHMSGEQFF.

The V gene is TRBV5-4, the J gene TRBJ2-5; the D gene is possibly TRBD2 (6 bases). CDR1 is SGHNT and CDR2 is YYREEE in the germline V gene (reference sequence). Trimming left V 4 bases short and J 1 base short, with 14 bases between. The CDR3 runs to 15 residues. The CDR3 nucleotides read TGTGCCAGCAGCCTCATTGTGGAGGGCCAAGAGACCCAGTACTTC. Amino acids: CASSLIVEGQETQYF. Full variable domain (missing parts from reference TRBV5-4 and TRBJ2-5): ETGVTQSPTHLIKTRGQQVTLRCSSQSGHNTVSWYQQALGQGPQFIFQYYREEENGRGNFPPRFSGLQFPNYSSELNVNALELDDSALYLCASSLIVEGQETQYFGPGTRLLVL.

This clonotype was seen more than once but under ten times. This chain links TRBV27 with TRBJ1-6; D not certain. With 5 bases removed from V and 7 bases from J, the gap between germline ends came to 9 bases. The CDR3 spans 13 residues. Germline CDR1 is MNHEY and CDR2 is SMNVEV (reference sequence). CDR3: CASSISQNSPLHF. CDR3 DNA sequence: TGTGCCAGCAGTATCTCACAGAATTCACCCCTCCACTTT.

The genes are TRBV5-1 and TRBJ2-1, with 10 bases matching TRBD2. Germline values: CDR1 SGHRS, CDR2 YFSETQ. There are 16 residues in the CDR3. Trimming removed 0 bases from V and 2 bases from J; junction bases left unmatched: 2. The CDR3: CASSLASGGPYNEQFF. The CDR3 region has the DNA TGCGCCAGCAGCTTGGCTAGCGGGGGCCCCTACAATGAGCAGTTCTTC.

This clonotype was picked up a small number of times. The rearrangement joins TRBV2 to TRBJ2-1; D might be TRBD2 (5 bases). Trimming took off 6 bases at V and 9 bases at J, with 21 bases between the two ends. The CDR3 has 15 amino acids. Germline values: CDR1 SNHLY, CDR2 FYNNEI. The CDR3 region is CASSFPGLKGGEQFF. The CDR3 coding sequence is TGTGCCAGCAGCTTCCCAGGACTCAAGGGCGGTGAGCAGTTCTTC.

This clonotype was observed a handful of times. The chain is built from TRBV29-1 and TRBJ2-1, with 10 positions matching TRBD2. Germline values: CDR1 SQVTM, CDR2 ANQGSEA. V trimming: 1 base; J trimming: 10 bases; junction bases outside the gene matches: 7. The CDR3 loop spans 14 amino acids. The CDR3 coding sequence is TGCAGCGTTGAAGGGACTAGCGGCCTCGGGGAGCAGTTCTTC. As protein: CSVEGTSGLGEQFF.

The V and J genes are TRBV7-9 and TRBJ1-1, with D perhaps matching TRBD1 (5 bases). Germline CDR1 reads SEHNR; CDR2 reads FQNEAQ (reference sequence). With 9 bases removed from V and 6 bases from J, the gap between germline ends came to 11 bases. The CDR3 extends over 11 amino acids. CDR3 region: CARYPGPEAFF. CDR3 nucleotide sequence: TGTGCCAGGTATCCGGGACCTGAAGCTTTCTTT.

This clonotype was found a few times. CDR3 in amino acids: CASSPVGSSPLHF. The CDR3 region has the DNA TGCGCCAGCAGCCCCGTGGGTTCTTCACCCCTCCACTTT. This rearrangement joins TRBV4-1 to TRBJ1-6; D call uncertain. V was shortened by 4 bases and J by 9 bases, with 10 bases between the two germline ends. The germline V gene has CDR1 MGHRA and CDR2 YSYEKL. The CDR3 totals 13 residues.

This clonotype was recorded many times. The chain couples TRBV28 to TRBJ2-5; D is perhaps TRBD2 (5 bases). This CDR3 contains 13 residues. Germline assignment: CDR1 MDHEN and CDR2 SYDVKM. V was cut by 5 bases and J by 5 bases, with 12 bases left in between. The CDR3 region is CASSLQEDETQYF. The CDR3 DNA is TGTGCCAGCAGTCTCCAGGAGGATGAGACCCAGTACTTC.

The CDR3 coding sequence is TGTGCCAGCAGCCCAGGACATGGTGAGCAGTTCTTC. This gives the protein CASSPGHGEQFF. The rearrangement joins TRBV7-9 to TRBJ2-1; perhaps TRBD1 as D (5 bases). V shed 5 bases and J shed 9 bases, with 11 bases lying between them. Germline loops: CDR1 SEHNR, CDR2 FQNEAQ (reference sequence). The CDR3 is 12 residues long. Full variable domain (outside the CDR3, taken from reference TRBV7-9 and TRBJ2-1): DTGVSQNPRHKITKRGQNVTFRCDPISEHNRLYWYRQTLGQGPEFLTYFQNEAQLEKSRLLSDRFSAERPKGSFSTLEIQRTEQGDSAMYLCASSPGHGEQFFGPGTRLTVL.

This clonotype was found once. The chain joins TRBV29-1 to TRBJ2-7, with D perhaps matching TRBD1 or TRBD2 (5 bases each). Looked up from germline, CDR1 is SQVTM and CDR2 is ANQGSEA. The CDR3 spans 11 residues. The V end lost 6 bases, the J end lost 4 bases, and 10 bases lay between the germline ends. CDR3 region: CSVRDGYEQYF. The CDR3 region has the DNA TGCAGCGTCCGGGACGGGTACGAGCAGTACTTC.

The gene calls are TRBV3-1 and TRBJ2-3, with no clear D. V was shortened by 1 base and J by 1 base, with 3 bases between the two germline ends. The CDR3 sequence is 13 residues long. Germline CDR1 is LGHDT and CDR2 is YNNKEL (reference sequence). For the CDR3, the DNA is TGTGCCAGCAGCCAAGCTGGCACAGATACGCAGTATTTT. It specifies CASSQAGTDTQYF.

This rearrangement joins TRBV11-2 to TRBJ2-7; TRBD1 matches 7 bases. Germline V CDR1 and CDR2: SGHAT, FQNNGV. With 4 bases clipped from V and 9 bases from J, the junction kept 6 bases outside the gene matches. CDR3 length: 12 residues. CDR3 sequence (DNA): TGTGCCAGCAGCTACGACAGGGTCGGGCAGTACTTC. This gives the protein CASSYDRVGQYF.